Below, 29 T cell receptor beta chains from the same sample are listed, as sequenced in a study of blood T cells in healthy people across ages (dated by TCRdb to the mid-2010s). The library was prepared using 5' RACE. The second PCR ran for about 6 to 12 cycles and used a J-beta primer mix along with a sample-barcoded 5' primer. TCRdb reran the public reads through fastp at Q25 and MiXCR, keeping productive beta chains. All rows with the same CDR3 protein become a single entry with the most common DNA and genes. For this sample there are around 1,800,000 distinct CDR3 sequences; roughly two fifths appear just once. The ten largest make up about 23% of the sample. The specimen sequenced was blood. These receptors all come from a human donor in good health.

This clonotype was seen once. The chain combines TRBV9 with TRBJ2-6; D unresolved. V was pared by 4 bases and J by 0 bases, with 14 bases between. Germline loops: CDR1 SGDLS, CDR2 YYNGEE. The CDR3 totals 17 residues. The CDR3 DNA reads as TGTGCCAGCAGCTTTGGGCGGTTCCACTCTGGGGCCAACGTCCTGACTTTC. Its protein product is CASSFGRFHSGANVLTF.

The chain joins TRBV20-1 to TRBJ2-3, with 7 bases aligning to TRBD2. The CDR3 has 18 amino acids. Germline CDR1 reads DFQATT; CDR2 reads SNEGSKA (reference sequence). V lost 5 bases to trimming and J lost 1 base; unmatched junction nucleotides: 18. The DNA for the CDR3 is TGCAGTGCTTCCTATAACGTATTGACTAGCTGGCGCACAGATACGCAGTATTTT. Amino acid sequence: CSASYNVLTSWRTDTQYF.

The genes are TRBV5-6 and TRBJ2-3, with 7 bases matching TRBD2. This CDR3 spans 15 amino acids. J lost 6 bases, V lost 4 bases, and 11 bases had no gene match. Per the germline V gene, CDR1 is SGHDT and CDR2 is YYEEEE. CDR3 sequence: CASSPLGGNMDTQYF. The DNA for the CDR3 is TGTGCCAGCAGCCCCTTGGGGGGGAACATGGATACGCAGTATTTT. The full variable domain, with the rest looked up from reference TRBV5-6 and TRBJ2-3, is DAGVTQSPTHLIKTRGQQVTLRCSPKSGHDTVSWYQQALGQGPQFIFQYYEEEERQRGNFPDRFSGHQFPNYSSELNVNALLLGDSALYLCASSPLGGNMDTQYFGPGTRLTVL.

The rearrangement links TRBV27 to TRBJ2-4; tentative D call: TRBD1 (5 bases). The DNA end lines up better with TRBJ2-7; the J call may be wrong. CDR1 is MNHEY and CDR2 is SMNVEV in the germline V gene (reference sequence). The CDR3 runs 15 residues. The DNA of the CDR3 is TGTGCCAGCAGTTTATCGGCTGGGGCTCTCTACGAGCAGTACTTC. It yields the protein CASSLSAGALYEQYF.

This chain uses TRBV7-2 with TRBJ1-6; TRBD1 is a possible D gene (5 bases). Trimming removed 0 bases at V and 11 bases at J, with 17 bases between. Germline V gives CDR1 SGHTA, CDR2 FQGNSA. This CDR3 spans 16 amino acids. The chain's CDR3 is CASSLAGKVRGTPLHF. The CDR3 nucleotides read TGTGCCAGCAGCTTAGCGGGAAAGGTACGGGGGACACCCCTCCACTTT. The whole variable domain, filled in from reference TRBV7-2 and TRBJ1-6, reads GAGVSQSPSNKVTEKGKDVELRCDPISGHTALYWYRQSLGQGLEFLIYFQGNSAPDKSGLPSDRFSAERTGGSVSTLTIQRTQQEDSAVYLCASSLAGKVRGTPLHFGNGTRLTVT.

This chain connects TRBV2 to TRBJ1-1, with D hard to call. This CDR3 has 14 amino acids. V lost 7 bases, J lost 1 base, and 13 bases lay in between. The germline V gene has CDR1 SNHLY and CDR2 FYNNEI. The CDR3 protein is CASTTGEGNTEAFF. The CDR3 DNA follows: TGTGCCAGCACTACCGGCGAAGGGAACACTGAAGCTTTCTTT.

The chain employs TRBV7-8 and TRBJ2-3; 8 bases fit TRBD1. The CDR3 consists of 16 residues. V trimming: 5 bases; J trimming: 6 bases; junction bases outside the gene matches: 13. The germline gives CDR1 SGHVS, CDR2 FQNEAQ. CDR3 DNA sequence: TGTGCCAGCAGCCAGGGGGCGAGCGCCCGGTTGGATACGCAGTATTTT. It yields the protein CASSQGASARLDTQYF.

There are a few counts of this clonotype. The chain recombines TRBV5-5 with TRBJ2-7; 7 nucleotides line up with TRBD1. CDR3 size: 16 residues. After removal of 4 bases from V and 6 bases from J, the junction contained 16 bases not matched to a gene. In germline, CDR1 is SGHKS, CDR2 YYEKEE (reference sequence). In DNA, the CDR3 is TGTGCCAGCAGCCGGTCGTTAACAGGGGCCTTCGCCGAGCAGTACTTC. Translating gives CASSRSLTGAFAEQYF.

In its sample, this clonotype was seen a few times. The chain joins TRBV7-3 to TRBJ2-1, with TRBD2 matching 12 bases. The germline V gene has CDR1 SGHTA and CDR2 FQGTGA. V lost 3 bases, J lost 7 bases, and 4 bases stayed unmatched. The CDR3 runs to 15 residues. The CDR3 DNA reads TGTGCCAGCAGCTTTACTAGCGGGGGGTTTAATGAGCAGTTCTTC. Its translation is CASSFTSGGFNEQFF. Full variable domain (remainder filled in from reference TRBV7-3 and TRBJ2-1): GAGVSQTPSNKVTEKGKYVELRCDPISGHTALYWYRQSLGQGPEFLIYFQGTGAADDSGLPNDRFFAVRPEGSVSTLKIQRTERGDSAVYLCASSFTSGGFNEQFFGPGTRLTVL.

This clonotype has ten or more counts. This chain uses TRBV7-6 with TRBJ1-2; TRBD1 agrees at 9 bases. Germline assignment: CDR1 SGHVS and CDR2 FNYEAQ. V trimming: 5 bases; J trimming: 4 bases; junction bases outside the gene matches: 8. The CDR3 extends over 15 amino acids. The DNA of the CDR3 is TGTGCCAGCAGCCGATCCACAGGGGGCGGCTATGGCTACACCTTC. It encodes CASSRSTGGGYGYTF.

The chain uses TRBV7-3 and TRBJ2-1; D may match TRBD1 or TRBD2 (6 bases each). The CDR3 totals 13 residues. Trimming removed 4 bases from V and 5 bases from J, with 9 bases in between. The germline gives CDR1 SGHTA, CDR2 FQGTGA. The CDR3 nucleotides are TGTGCCAGCAGCTCTAGGGGGGACAATGAGCAGTTCTTC. It translates to CASSSRGDNEQFF.

This clonotype was counted between two and nine times. The chain employs TRBV14 and TRBJ1-2; a weak D match, TRBD1 (6 bases). V lost 2 bases and J lost 5, with 15 bases in between. CDR3 size: 15 residues. Germline V gives CDR1 SGHDN, CDR2 FVKESK. DNA for the CDR3: TGTGCCAGCAGCCAACATTCAGGCCAGGGGTATGGCTACACCTTC. Amino acid sequence: CASSQHSGQGYGYTF.

The rearrangement joins TRBV7-2 to TRBJ2-1; 9 bases fit TRBD2. The CDR3 length is 15 residues. Germline values: CDR1 SGHTA, CDR2 FQGNSA. V lost 0 bases, J lost 10 bases, and 7 bases stayed unmatched. The CDR3 sequence is CASSLAGTSSREQFF. The DNA of the CDR3 is TGTGCCAGCAGCTTAGCCGGGACTAGCTCACGGGAGCAGTTCTTC. The full variable domain, in which reference TRBV7-2 and TRBJ2-1 provide the parts outside the CDR3, is GAGVSQSPSNKVTEKGKDVELRCDPISGHTALYWYRQSLGQGLEFLIYFQGNSAPDKSGLPSDRFSAERTGGSVSTLTIQRTQQEDSAVYLCASSLAGTSSREQFFGPGTRLTVL.

This clonotype was observed a handful of times. V gene TRBV10-3 combines with J gene TRBJ2-3; 11 nucleotides agree with TRBD1. Trimming removed 3 bases from V and 4 bases from J; junction bases left unmatched: 6. Germline lookup yields CDR1 ENHRY and CDR2 SYGVKD. The CDR3 sequence is 16 residues long. CDR3 bases: TGTGCCATCAGTGACCCCGGACAGGGGGCGGCAGATACGCAGTATTTT. Protein sequence: CAISDPGQGAADTQYF.

This chain connects TRBV29-1 to TRBJ1-2, with no clear D. Trimming shortened V by 6 bases and J by 3 bases, and 17 bases separated the two germline ends. The CDR3 runs 14 residues. CDR1 is SQVTM, CDR2 ANQGSEA, per germline. DNA for the CDR3: TGCAGCGTCACTGAGGAGGCGTCTCACTATGGCTACACCTTC. Translation: CSVTEEASHYGYTF.

V gene TRBV9 combines with J gene TRBJ2-4; 10 bases are shared with TRBD1. Judging by the DNA end, TRBJ2-7 fits better; the J call may be wrong. CDR1 and CDR2 (germline): SGDLS, YYNGEE. This CDR3 comprises 15 residues. The CDR3 nucleotides are TGTGCCAGCAGCAACCGGGACAGGGGTTATTACGAGCAGTACTTC. Its protein product is CASSNRDRGYYEQYF.

This clonotype came up a few times. V and J are TRBV5-1 and TRBJ1-2; D is ambiguous. V was shortened by 3 bases and J by 2 bases, with 8 bases between the two germline ends. This CDR3 has 13 amino acids. Germline assignment: CDR1 SGHRS and CDR2 YFSETQ. The CDR3 DNA reads as TGCGCCAGCAGCTCTCGGAGAAACTATGGCTACACCTTC. Protein sequence: CASSSRRNYGYTF.

A word on this clonotype: This may arise from a read error, as a much more abundant clone is one base away. The rearrangement uses TRBV12-3 or TRBV12-4 and TRBJ1-6, with D unclear. With 6 bases removed from V and 0 bases from J, the gap between germline ends came to 9 bases. The CDR3 sequence is 15 residues long. The CDR3 nucleotides read TGTGCCAGCAGGTTCTCTCGCTCCTATAATTCACCCCTCCACTTT. This translates into CASRFSRSYNSPLHF.

The gene calls are TRBV12-3 or TRBV12-4 and TRBJ2-2; D gene uncertain. The CDR3 has 18 amino acids. The V gene lost 6 bases and the J gene lost 2 bases, with 22 bases spanning the gap. CDR3 residues: CASSRLGWQSLNTGELFF. The CDR3, as DNA: TGTGCCAGCAGCCGCTTAGGTTGGCAGTCCCTAAACACCGGGGAGCTGTTTTTT.

V gene TRBV6-1 combines with J gene TRBJ2-3; D is uncertain. Trimming removed 6 bases at V and 6 bases at J, with 19 bases between. This CDR3 is built from 15 residues. CDR1 and CDR2 (germline): MNHNS, SASEGT. CDR3 nucleotide sequence: TGTGCCAGCAGAAGGACGGAGCCTGCGGAGGATACGCAGTATTTT. It is translated as CASRRTEPAEDTQYF.

As to this clonotype: Sequence at one end of the junction differs from germline and may be a read error. The chain carries TRBV14 and TRBJ1-6; no clear D gene. The CDR3 is 13 amino acids. Germline-derived CDR1 and CDR2 are SGHDN and FVKESK. CDR3 sequence reads: CASGQVGNSPLHF. The CDR3 nucleotides are TGTGCCAGCGGCCAAGTAGGGAATTCACCCCTCCACTTT.

This clonotype was detected a few times. The chain recombines TRBV12-3 or TRBV12-4 with TRBJ2-7; no firm D call. The ends were cut back, 6 bases at V and 1 base at J, with 7 bases in the middle. This CDR3 is 12 amino acids long. In DNA form, the CDR3 reads TGTGCCAGCAGCCATATTTCCTACGAGCAGTACTTC. Translation: CASSHISYEQYF.

This clonotype was observed a few times. CDR3 loop: CAISDVFTDTQYF. As DNA, the CDR3 is TGTGCCATCAGTGACGTCTTCACAGATACGCAGTATTTT. This sequence joins TRBV10-3 and TRBJ2-3; the D is unclear. V lost 3 bases and J 2 bases, leaving 6 bases between the germline ends. CDR3 length: 13 amino acids. The germline CDR1 and CDR2 sequences are ENHRY and SYGVKD.

The V and J genes are TRBV20-1 and TRBJ1-1; D unclear. This CDR3 comprises 13 residues. Germline V gene lookup returns CDR1 DFQATT and CDR2 SNEGSKA (reference sequence). Trimming took 5 bases from V and 6 from J, leaving 16 bases between them. This chain's CDR3 is CSALVLLSPEAFF. The CDR3 region has the DNA TGCAGTGCTCTGGTTCTACTCTCCCCTGAAGCTTTCTTT.

This clonotype was picked up a small number of times. At one end, the junction sequence differs from germline, possibly due to a read error. The gene calls are TRBV6-2 or TRBV6-3 and TRBJ2-4, with no clear D. The CDR3 loop spans 16 amino acids. Germline V gene data show CDR1 as MNHEY and CDR2 as SVGEGT. The CDR3: CASSLVRSSPKDIQYF. The CDR3 DNA sequence: TGTGCCAGCAGTTTAGTTAGATCCTCCCCCAAAGACATTCAGTACTTC.

V gene TRBV6-1 combines with J gene TRBJ1-4; D is ambiguous. Trimming removed 6 bases at V and 5 bases at J, with 25 bases between. CDR1 is MNHNS and CDR2 is SASEGT in the germline V gene. The CDR3 contains 18 residues. CDR3 protein: CASSPDRGGVALNEKLFF. Written as DNA, the CDR3 is TGTGCCAGCAGCCCCGACCGGGGTGGGGTGGCACTGAATGAAAAACTGTTTTTT.

This sequence joins TRBV20-1 and TRBJ2-1; 8 nucleotides line up with TRBD1. The CDR3 has 15 residues. Germline assignment: CDR1 DFQATT and CDR2 SNEGSKA (reference sequence). V lost 1 base and J lost 8; bases outside the gene matches: 10. The CDR3 is CSARGLPGGVDEQFF. CDR3 DNA sequence: TGCAGTGCTAGAGGCCTTCCAGGGGGCGTCGATGAGCAGTTCTTC.

The chain joins TRBV29-1 to TRBJ1-2; no firm D call. Germline V gene data show CDR1 as SQVTM and CDR2 as ANQGSEA. Deletions cut 3 bases from V and 4 bases from J, with 15 bases between. The CDR3 is made up of 14 amino acids. The CDR3 here is CSVEKNGWAYGYTF. The CDR3 nucleotides are TGCAGCGTTGAGAAAAATGGGTGGGCCTATGGCTACACCTTC. Full variable domain (outside the CDR3, taken from reference TRBV29-1 and TRBJ1-2): SAVISQKPSRDICQRGTSLTIQCQVDSQVTMMFWYRQQPGQSLTLIATANQGSEATYESGFVIDKFPISRPNLTFSTLTVSNMSPEDSSIYLCSVEKNGWAYGYTFGSGTRLTVV.

The rearrangement links TRBV6-4 to TRBJ2-3, with TRBD2 identical over 11 bases. The trim removed 1 base at V and 4 bases at J, leaving 10 bases unmatched. The CDR3 has 18 residues. Germline V lookup: CDR1 MRHNA, CDR2 SNTAGT. The chain's CDR3 is CASSDLRGVAGGPDTQYF. CDR3 sequence (DNA): TGTGCCAGCAGTGACTTAAGGGGAGTAGCGGGGGGGCCAGATACGCAGTATTTT.